This TCR beta chain was sequenced for a study of T cell clonality in common variable immunodeficiency. V dropped 8 bases and J dropped 3; count of bases not matched to a gene: 7. Germline CDR1 and CDR2: SGHDN and FVKESK. The CDR3 length is 14 residues. This clone was observed many times. Its cognate antigen is unknown. The CDR3 end lies 3 residues beyond the end of the read and is filled in from the germline J gene. Some clones are missing from TCRdb's copy, which holds only in-frame ones; the method was immunoSEQ multiplex PCR. The sample is made up of around 60,000 clones, none counted only once. The study, taken as a whole, reports: Fewer TCRbeta clones were shared among CVID subjects than controls.

The chain has TRBV14 and TRBJ2-1, with 7 bases that match TRBD1. Sequencing used peripheral blood mononuclear cells. The source is a person aged 18 to 75 in good health. CDR3 sequence: CASGTGVSYNEQFF. CDR3 bases read: TGTGCCAGCGGAACAGGGGTGAGCTACAATGAG. Supplemented by reference TRBV14 and TRBJ2-1, the full variable domain reads EAGVTQFPSHSVIEKGQTVTLRCDPISGHDNLYWYRRVMGKEIKFLLHFVKESKQDESGMPNNRFLAERTGGTYSTLKVQPAELEDSGVYFCASGTGVSYNEQFFGPGTRLTVL.